A selection of T cell receptor beta chains follows, all from one sample in a study of blood T cell repertoires in COVID-19. TCRdb's copy holds only in-frame clones and misses some; the assay was immunoSEQ multiplex PCR. The sample shows some 370,000 clones, about 87% of them seen only once. Sequencing used peripheral blood. Receptors originate from a woman aged 25 to 39 with COVID-19, enrolled during active disease. CDR3s include the opening cysteine and the closing phenylalanine or tryptophan. The D gene is left open where the match is weak. Size is stated for part of the rows, as once, few or many counts, or as a class when the clone is expanded.

d_call: TRBD2; clone_size: NA; j_call: TRBJ2-7; v_call: TRBV19; cdr3_nt: TGTGCCAGTAGTATAGGGGAGGGCCTGAACGAGCAGTACTTC; cdr3_aa: CASSIGEGLNEQYF
d_call: TRBD2; clone_size: NA; j_call: TRBJ2-7; v_call: TRBV27; cdr3_nt: TGTGCCAGCAGTTTCTCAGCGGGAGGAACGTACGAGCAGTACTTC; cdr3_aa: CASSFSAGGTYEQYF
d_call: NA; clone_size: NA; j_call: TRBJ1-6; v_call: TRBV6-6; cdr3_nt: TGTGCCAGCACCCGGGTTGATTCACCCCTCCACTTT; cdr3_aa: CASTRVDSPLHF
d_call: TRBD1; clone_size: NA; j_call: TRBJ2-5; v_call: TRBV5-1; cdr3_nt: TGCGCCAGCAGCCCGATCACTACAGGGGGCATGAAGACCCAGTACTTC; cdr3_aa: CASSPITTGGMKTQYF
d_call: TRBD1; clone_size: NA; j_call: TRBJ2-5; v_call: TRBV24-1; cdr3_nt: TGTGCCACCAGTGATTGGGGTACAGGGGAAGGGGAGACCCAGTACTTC; cdr3_aa: CATSDWGTGEGETQYF
d_call: NA; clone_size: NA; j_call: TRBJ1-4; v_call: TRBV5-5; cdr3_nt: TGTGCCAGCAGCTTGGCCCCGAATGAAAAACTGTTTTTT; cdr3_aa: CASSLAPNEKLFF
d_call: TRBD1; clone_size: NA; j_call: TRBJ1-1; v_call: TRBV5-1; cdr3_nt: TGCGCCAGCAGGGTTCCGGGACAGAGAACTGAAGCTTTCTTT; cdr3_aa: CASRVPGQRTEAFF
d_call: NA; clone_size: NA; j_call: TRBJ2-2; v_call: TRBV7-3; cdr3_nt: TGTGCCAGCAGCCCAGGGGTGTTCAGGGAGCTGTTTTTT; cdr3_aa: CASSPGVFRELFF
d_call: TRBD1; clone_size: NA; j_call: TRBJ1-4; v_call: TRBV2; cdr3_nt: TGTGCCAGCAGCGTGGACAGGGGTCATGAAAAACTGTTTTTT; cdr3_aa: CASSVDRGHEKLFF
d_call: NA; clone_size: NA; j_call: TRBJ1-2; v_call: TRBV4-1; cdr3_nt: TGCGCCAGCAGCCAAGAGGGTGACAGCACTTCTAACTATGGCTACACCTTC; cdr3_aa: CASSQEGDSTSNYGYTF
d_call: TRBD1; clone_size: NA; j_call: TRBJ1-2; v_call: TRBV7-9; cdr3_nt: TGTGCCAGCAGCGTTAGACAGGGGGATGGCTACACCTTC; cdr3_aa: CASSVRQGDGYTF
d_call: NA; clone_size: NA; j_call: TRBJ1-5; v_call: TRBV2; cdr3_nt: TGTGCCAGCAATTTAGGGGGGGTAGGTCAGCCCCAGCATTTT; cdr3_aa: CASNLGGVGQPQHF
d_call: NA; clone_size: NA; j_call: TRBJ1-1; v_call: TRBV18; cdr3_nt: TGTGCCACCTTCGCGGAAACTGAAGCTTTCTTT; cdr3_aa: CATFAETEAFF
d_call: NA; clone_size: once; j_call: TRBJ1-4; v_call: TRBV7-9; cdr3_nt: TGTGCCATCGCAGGTACTAATGAAAAACTGTTTTTT; cdr3_aa: CAIAGTNEKLFF
d_call: TRBD1; clone_size: NA; j_call: TRBJ1-2; v_call: TRBV6-5; cdr3_nt: TGTGCCAGCAACCGGGACAGCACTAACTATGGCTACACCTTC; cdr3_aa: CASNRDSTNYGYTF
d_call: TRBD1; clone_size: few; j_call: TRBJ2-7; v_call: TRBV18; cdr3_nt: TGTGCCAGCTCACCAGCGACAGGGGTCGGCGAGCAGTACTTC; cdr3_aa: CASSPATGVGEQYF
d_call: TRBD1; clone_size: NA; j_call: TRBJ2-7; v_call: TRBV28; cdr3_nt: TGTGCCAGCAGTTTAGGGACAGGGGTGTACGAGCAGTACTTC; cdr3_aa: CASSLGTGVYEQYF
d_call: NA; clone_size: NA; j_call: TRBJ2-5; v_call: TRBV5-1; cdr3_nt: TGCGCCAGCAGCTTGGCCTCGCGGGAGACCCAGTACTTC; cdr3_aa: CASSLASRETQYF
d_call: TRBD1; clone_size: NA; j_call: TRBJ1-2; v_call: TRBV4-2; cdr3_nt: TGTGCCAGCAGCCAAGACGGACAGGGGGCACCTAGCTATGGCTACACCTTC; cdr3_aa: CASSQDGQGAPSYGYTF
d_call: TRBD1; clone_size: NA; j_call: TRBJ2-3; v_call: TRBV6-2/TRBV6-3; cdr3_nt: TGTGCCAGCAGCTCACAGGGGTACAGCACAGATACGCAGTATTTT; cdr3_aa: CASSSQGYSTDTQYF
d_call: NA; clone_size: NA; j_call: TRBJ1-2; v_call: TRBV9; cdr3_nt: TGTGCCAGCACCAAGGCGGGAGTTTACAGGGATCAAGGCGGCTACACCTTC; cdr3_aa: CASTKAGVYRDQGGYTF
d_call: NA; clone_size: NA; j_call: TRBJ2-7; v_call: TRBV5-1; cdr3_nt: TGCGCCAGCAGCTTCGCCACCGGGACTTCCGTCCACGAGCAGTACTTC; cdr3_aa: CASSFATGTSVHEQYF
d_call: NA; clone_size: few; j_call: TRBJ1-5; v_call: TRBV2; cdr3_nt: TGTGCCAGCAGTGAACAGGGCAATCAGCCCCAGCATTTT; cdr3_aa: CASSEQGNQPQHF
d_call: TRBD1; clone_size: NA; j_call: TRBJ2-1; v_call: TRBV14; cdr3_nt: TGTGCCAGCAGCCAACGGACAGGGGGCTTTAATGAGCAGTTCTTC; cdr3_aa: CASSQRTGGFNEQFF
d_call: NA; clone_size: NA; j_call: TRBJ2-7; v_call: TRBV7-2; cdr3_nt: TGTGCCAGCAGCACCGCGGGACAGCTCTACGAGCAGTACTTC; cdr3_aa: CASSTAGQLYEQYF
d_call: TRBD1; clone_size: NA; j_call: TRBJ2-2; v_call: TRBV13; cdr3_nt: TGTGCCAGCAGCTCCCCCGAGACAGGGCTATTCGCGGGCACCGGGGAGCTGTTTTTT; cdr3_aa: CASSSPETGLFAGTGELFF
d_call: NA; clone_size: NA; j_call: TRBJ1-1; v_call: TRBV27; cdr3_nt: TGTGCCAGCAGTTCCGGGACATTCGGCACTGAAGCTTTCTTT; cdr3_aa: CASSSGTFGTEAFF
d_call: NA; clone_size: NA; j_call: TRBJ1-1; v_call: TRBV14; cdr3_nt: TGTGCCAGCAGCCAAGTGCGATTACCGAACACTGAAGCTTTCTTT; cdr3_aa: CASSQVRLPNTEAFF
d_call: NA; clone_size: NA; j_call: TRBJ2-7; v_call: TRBV7-2; cdr3_nt: TGTGCCAGCAGCTTAGGGCGGACCTACGAGCAGTACTTC; cdr3_aa: CASSLGRTYEQYF
d_call: TRBD2; clone_size: NA; j_call: TRBJ2-3; v_call: TRBV7-2; cdr3_nt: TGTGCCAGCACCGATAGCGGGAGGGCTAGCACAGATACGCAGTATTTT; cdr3_aa: CASTDSGRASTDTQYF
d_call: NA; clone_size: few; j_call: TRBJ2-2; v_call: TRBV10-1; cdr3_nt: TGCGCCAGCAGTGAAGGGGACACCGGGGAGCTGTTTTTT; cdr3_aa: CASSEGDTGELFF
d_call: NA; clone_size: NA; j_call: TRBJ1-1; v_call: TRBV6-5; cdr3_nt: TGTGCCAGCAGTTACTCGGGGGAGGGCACTGAAGCTTTCTTT; cdr3_aa: CASSYSGEGTEAFF
d_call: TRBD2; clone_size: NA; j_call: TRBJ2-3; v_call: TRBV5-1; cdr3_nt: TGCGCCAGCAGCTTGGGGTCGACTAGCGACACAGATACGCAGTATTTT; cdr3_aa: CASSLGSTSDTDTQYF
d_call: TRBD2; clone_size: NA; j_call: TRBJ2-7; v_call: TRBV7-8; cdr3_nt: TGTGCCAGCACCCGGACTAGCGGGGGGTCAGAGTACTTC; cdr3_aa: CASTRTSGGSEYF
d_call: NA; clone_size: NA; j_call: TRBJ2-5; v_call: TRBV30; cdr3_nt: TGTGCCTGGAGTGTACGCAGTTTCAAAGAGACCCAGTACTTC; cdr3_aa: CAWSVRSFKETQYF
d_call: NA; clone_size: NA; j_call: TRBJ2-7; v_call: TRBV7-8; cdr3_nt: TGTGCCAGCAGCCCCCGGGACTTATCCGCCTACGAGCAGTACTTC; cdr3_aa: CASSPRDLSAYEQYF
d_call: NA; clone_size: once; j_call: TRBJ1-1; v_call: TRBV28; cdr3_nt: TGTGCCAGCAGTTTGGACAGTAACACTGAAGCTTTCTTT; cdr3_aa: CASSLDSNTEAFF
d_call: NA; clone_size: NA; j_call: TRBJ2-7; v_call: TRBV28; cdr3_nt: TGTGCCAGCAGTTCCCCCGCCAGCTCCTACGAGCAGTACTTC; cdr3_aa: CASSSPASSYEQYF
d_call: NA; clone_size: NA; j_call: TRBJ2-2; v_call: TRBV2; cdr3_nt: TGTGCCAGCAGGATATCGGGACAACCCGGGGAGCTGTTTTTT; cdr3_aa: CASRISGQPGELFF
d_call: TRBD1; clone_size: NA; j_call: TRBJ2-3; v_call: TRBV29-1; cdr3_nt: TGCAGCGTTTCCCGGGACAGGAGCACAGATACGCAGTATTTT; cdr3_aa: CSVSRDRSTDTQYF
d_call: TRBD2; clone_size: NA; j_call: TRBJ2-1; v_call: TRBV7-2; cdr3_nt: TGTGCCAGCAGCTTAAAACTAGCGGGAGGGCCGGGAGAGCAGTTCTTC; cdr3_aa: CASSLKLAGGPGEQFF
d_call: TRBD1; clone_size: NA; j_call: TRBJ2-3; v_call: TRBV13; cdr3_nt: TGTGCCAGCAGCTTAGGGGGACAGGGGACGGGTACGCAGTATTTT; cdr3_aa: CASSLGGQGTGTQYF
d_call: TRBD1; clone_size: NA; j_call: TRBJ2-7; v_call: TRBV10-3; cdr3_nt: TGTGCCATCAGGAAGACAGGGGGCCCTCTCTACGAGCAGTACTTC; cdr3_aa: CAIRKTGGPLYEQYF
d_call: TRBD1; clone_size: NA; j_call: TRBJ1-1; v_call: TRBV28; cdr3_nt: TGTGCCAGCAGTTCAGCGGGACAGGTTATGAACACTGAAGCTTTCTTT; cdr3_aa: CASSSAGQVMNTEAFF
d_call: TRBD2; clone_size: NA; j_call: TRBJ2-7; v_call: TRBV6-5; cdr3_nt: TGTGCCAGCAGAAAAACCGGGACTAGCATCTACGAGCAGTACTTC; cdr3_aa: CASRKTGTSIYEQYF
d_call: TRBD1; clone_size: NA; j_call: TRBJ1-2; v_call: TRBV27; cdr3_nt: TGTGCCAGCAGTTTAATAGGGACAGGGGACCCAATATCGAATCCCGGGAGCTACACCTTC; cdr3_aa: CASSLIGTGDPISNPGSYTF
d_call: NA; clone_size: NA; j_call: TRBJ1-1; v_call: TRBV7-3; cdr3_nt: TGTGCCAGCAGCTTAAAGGGTGGGGACAACCATAACGCTTTCTTT; cdr3_aa: CASSLKGGDNHNAFF
d_call: NA; clone_size: NA; j_call: TRBJ2-1; v_call: TRBV7-2; cdr3_nt: TGTGCCAGCAGCTTGGAGGACCGAAATGAGCAGTTCTTC; cdr3_aa: CASSLEDRNEQFF
d_call: TRBD1; clone_size: NA; j_call: TRBJ2-2; v_call: TRBV5-1; cdr3_nt: TGCGCCAGCGGACAGGTCAACACCGGGGAGCTGTTTTTT; cdr3_aa: CASGQVNTGELFF
d_call: NA; clone_size: NA; j_call: TRBJ2-7; v_call: TRBV10-1; cdr3_nt: TGCGCCAGCAGTGACTCGGCAGGGCCCGGCGAGCAGTACTTC; cdr3_aa: CASSDSAGPGEQYF
d_call: TRBD1; clone_size: NA; j_call: TRBJ1-5; v_call: TRBV2; cdr3_nt: TGTGCCAGCAGTGAAGGGAGGGACAGGGGTCAGCCCCAGCATTTT; cdr3_aa: CASSEGRDRGQPQHF